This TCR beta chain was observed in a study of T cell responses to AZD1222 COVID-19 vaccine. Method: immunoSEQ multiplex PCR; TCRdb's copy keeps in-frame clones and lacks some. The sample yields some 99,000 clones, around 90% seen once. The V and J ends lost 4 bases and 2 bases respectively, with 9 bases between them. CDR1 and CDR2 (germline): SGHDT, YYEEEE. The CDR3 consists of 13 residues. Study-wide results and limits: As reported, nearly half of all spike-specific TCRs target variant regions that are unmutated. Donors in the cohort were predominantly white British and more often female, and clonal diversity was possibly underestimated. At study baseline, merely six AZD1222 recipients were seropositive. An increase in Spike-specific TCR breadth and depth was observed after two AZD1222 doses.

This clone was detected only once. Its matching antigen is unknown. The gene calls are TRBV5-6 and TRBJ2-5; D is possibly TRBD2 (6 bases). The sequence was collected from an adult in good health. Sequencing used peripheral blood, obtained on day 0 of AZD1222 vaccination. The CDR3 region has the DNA TGTGCCAGCAGCACGAGCGGGCAAGAGACCCAGTACTTC. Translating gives CASSTSGQETQYF.